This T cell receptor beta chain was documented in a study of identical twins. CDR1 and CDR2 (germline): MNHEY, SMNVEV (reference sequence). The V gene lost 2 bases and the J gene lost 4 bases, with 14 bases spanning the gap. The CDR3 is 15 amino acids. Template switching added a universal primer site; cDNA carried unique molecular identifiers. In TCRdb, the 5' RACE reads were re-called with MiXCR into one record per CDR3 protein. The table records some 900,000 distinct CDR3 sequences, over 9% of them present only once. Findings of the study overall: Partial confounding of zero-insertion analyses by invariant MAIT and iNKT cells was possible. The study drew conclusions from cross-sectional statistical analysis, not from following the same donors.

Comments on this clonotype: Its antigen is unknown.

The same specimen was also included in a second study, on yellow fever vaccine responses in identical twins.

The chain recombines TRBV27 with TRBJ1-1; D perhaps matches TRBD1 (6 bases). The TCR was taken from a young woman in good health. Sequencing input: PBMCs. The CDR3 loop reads CASSLTPGAVTEAFF. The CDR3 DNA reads TGTGCCAGCAGTTTAACCCCGGGGGCCGTCACTGAAGCTTTCTTT.